This T cell receptor (beta chain) was profiled in a study of blood T cell repertoires in COVID-19. Clones were sequenced by immunoSEQ multiplex PCR, and TCRdb holds only the in-frame ones, with some missing. Of over 85,000 clones listed, nearly 90% are singletons. The CDR3 contains 14 residues. The J segment lost 2 bases and the V segment lost 8 bases, leaving 7 bases of the junction unmatched. Germline V gives CDR1 SGHRS, CDR2 YFSETQ. The sequencing sample was made of peripheral blood. This clonotype originated in a man in his 70s with acute or convalescent COVID-19. This chain connects TRBV5-1 to TRBJ1-2, with 9 bases matching TRBD1. CDR3 region: CASRRTGENYGYTF. The CDR3 bases are TGCGCCAGTAGAAGGACAGGGGAAAACTATGGCTACACCTTC. Combining the CDR3 with reference TRBV5-1 and TRBJ1-2 gives the whole variable domain KAGVTQTPRYLIKTRGQQVTLSCSPISGHRSVSWYQQTPGQGLQFLFEYFSETQRNKGNFPGRFSGRQFSNSRSEMNVSTLELGDSALYLCASRRTGENYGYTFGSGTRLTVV.